What follows are 17 T cell receptor beta chains derived from one specimen sequenced in a study of T cell clonality in common variable immunodeficiency. The method was immunoSEQ multiplex PCR; TCRdb's version includes in-frame clones alone and lacks a portion of them. In total the sample includes tens of thousands of clones, none of them seen once. The sequenced material came from peripheral blood mononuclear cells. The receptors were gathered from a person aged 18-70 years in good health.

This clone showed up many times. The missing CDR3 end, 3 residues past where the read stops, is filled in from the germline J gene. This chain connects TRBV4-1 to TRBJ1-4; a weak D match, TRBD1 (5 bases). Trimming stripped 0 bases from V and 3 bases from J, with 14 bases between. Looked up from germline, CDR1 is MGHRA and CDR2 is YSYEKL. The CDR3 sequence is 17 residues long. CDR3 sequence: CASSQEGAGLANEKLFF. Incomplete CDR3 DNA: TGCGCCAGCAGCCAAGAAGGCGCAGGGTTAGCTAATGAAAAA.

In this sample, this clone turned up many times. The read ends 3 residues early relative to the CDR3; the germline J gene fills the gap. This sequence joins TRBV20-1 and TRBJ2-1; TRBD1 is a possible D gene (5 bases). V lost 0 bases and J lost 6, with 12 bases in between. This CDR3 region has 14 residues. Germline values: CDR1 DFQATT, CDR2 SNEGSKA (reference sequence). CDR3 protein: CSAREHRRGNEQFF. CDR3 DNA, as far as it was read: TGCAGTGCTAGAGAGCATCGAAGGGGCAATGAG.

This clone was recorded many times. The DNA ends 3 residues before the CDR3 does, and the rest of the CDR3 is filled in from the germline J gene. This chain uses TRBV6-1 with TRBJ1-5, with TRBD1 matching 8 bases. From germline, CDR1 is MNHNS and CDR2 SASEGT. The CDR3 is 14 amino acids. V shed 5 bases, J shed 4 bases, and the junction held 4 bases outside the gene matches. CDR3 DNA, as far as it was read: TGTGCCAGCAGTAAAGACAGGGGAAATCAGCCC. This translates into CASSKDRGNQP. The full CDR3 protein is CASSKDRGNQPQHF.

This clone occurred many times. The CDR3 end lies 3 residues beyond the end of the read and is filled in from the germline J gene. The chain uses TRBV19 and TRBJ2-3; 9 nucleotides agree with TRBD2. Germline loops: CDR1 LNHDA, CDR2 SQIVND (reference sequence). CDR3 length: 16 residues. The V gene end was trimmed by 6 bases and the J gene end by 0 bases; junction bases not matched to a gene: 7. The DNA read from the CDR3 is TGTGCCAGTAGGAGGACTAGCGCGGCTAGCACAGATACG. The encoded protein is CASRRTSAASTDT. The full CDR3 protein is CASRRTSAASTDTQYF.

In this sample, this clone turned up many times. The CDR3 goes on 3 residues after the read ends, and that part is filled in from the germline J gene. The V gene is TRBV7-9, the J gene TRBJ1-1, with D possibly being TRBD1 (6 bases). Germline lookup yields CDR1 SEHNR and CDR2 FQNEAQ (reference sequence). The CDR3 runs 15 residues. Trimming removed 6 bases at V and 1 base at J, with 15 bases between. This CDR3 is CASRQNRVQNTEAFF. The part of the CDR3 DNA that was read is TGTGCCAGCAGGCAAAACAGGGTACAGAACACTGAA.

At least ten counts were recorded for this clone. The read ends 3 residues shy of where the CDR3 ends; the end is completed using the germline J gene. This sequence joins TRBV20-1 and TRBJ2-2, with TRBD2 as a possible D gene (6 bases). This CDR3 has 14 residues. Germline CDR1 reads DFQATT; CDR2 reads SNEGSKA (reference sequence). The V gene lost 3 bases and the J gene lost 4 bases, with 12 bases spanning the gap. CDR3 in amino acids: CSASWDSVTGELFF. The part of the CDR3 DNA that was read is TGCAGTGCTAGCTGGGACTCAGTCACCGGGGAG.

This clone has at least ten counts. The read is 3 residues too short to cover the CDR3 end, so that end is filled in from the germline J gene. The rearrangement links TRBV20-1 to TRBJ1-4; no clear D. The CDR3 has 13 amino acids. CDR1 and CDR2 from the germline V gene are DFQATT and SNEGSKA (reference sequence). V gave up 1 base and J gave up 10 bases, with 13 bases separating them. The CDR3 loop reads CSARGAPSAKLFF. Incomplete CDR3 DNA: TGCAGTGCTAGAGGGGCCCCGTCGGCAAAA.

This clone was found many times. Read coverage stops 3 residues before the CDR3 terminus; the germline J gene supplies the remainder. The V and J genes are TRBV7-9 and TRBJ1-2, with 7 bases identical to TRBD1. The germline V gene encodes CDR1 SEHNR and CDR2 FQNEAQ (reference sequence). The CDR3 totals 15 residues. J was trimmed by 4 bases and V by 4 bases; bases with no gene match: 9. The covered CDR3 bases are TGTGCCAGCAGCTCCCGGACAGGAGGGCCCTATGGC. Residues: CASSSRTGGPYG. The complete CDR3 reads CASSSRTGGPYGYTF.

The table lists this clone with many counts. The CDR3 end falls 3 residues outside the read, so it is completed with the germline J gene. This chain uses TRBV5-5 with TRBJ2-2; D is perhaps TRBD1 (6 bases). Germline V CDR1 and CDR2: SGHKS, YYEKEE (reference sequence). This CDR3 comprises 15 residues. The V end was cut by 5 bases, the J end by 2 bases, with 13 bases between. Incomplete CDR3 DNA: TGTGCCAGCAGGACAGGCCTTATTAACACCGGGGAG. It encodes CASRTGLINTGE. Given in full, the CDR3 is CASRTGLINTGELFF.

The sample holds many counts of this clone. The read finishes 3 residues shy of the CDR3 end, and the germline J gene is used to complete it. The chain carries TRBV30 and TRBJ2-7; a possible D gene is TRBD1 (8 bases). V was clipped by 1 base and J by 6 bases, with 13 bases between them. This CDR3 is built from 13 residues. The germline V gene encodes CDR1 GTSNPN and CDR2 SVGIG (reference sequence). Incomplete CDR3 DNA: TGTGCCTGGAGTGGGACAGGGACTACCGAG. Translation gives CAWSGTGTTE. The CDR3 in full is CAWSGTGTTEQYF.

Ten or more counts support this clone. The read gets to within 3 residues of the CDR3 end, and the germline J gene fills in the rest. The chain is built from TRBV19 and TRBJ2-3; no clear D gene. The CDR3 runs to 14 residues. In germline, CDR1 is LNHDA, CDR2 SQIVND (reference sequence). V was clipped by 1 base and J by 2 bases, with 7 bases between them. The CDR3 protein is CASSIGRVTDTQYF. The sequenced CDR3 bases are TGTGCCAGTAGTATAGGAAGGGTCACAGATACG.

This clone has more than one count but fewer than ten. CDR3 sequence reads: CASSEQGADTYTF. The CDR3 bases that were read are TGTGCCAGCAGTGAACAGGGGGCAGATACC. The rearrangement joins TRBV6-1 to TRBJ1-2; 8 bases are shared with TRBD1. The read finishes 3 residues shy of the CDR3 end, and the germline J gene is used to complete it. Looked up from germline, CDR1 is MNHNS and CDR2 is SASEGT. CDR3 length equals 13 residues.

This clone was seen ten or more times. The read halts 3 residues ahead of the CDR3 end, with the missing end drawn from the germline J gene. The V call is TRBV6-4, the J call TRBJ2-3; no clear D. CDR3 length: 13 residues. CDR1 and CDR2 (germline): MRHNA, SNTAGT. V lost 8 bases to trimming and J lost 4 bases, with 13 bases between them. The sequenced CDR3 bases are TGTGCCAGCGGAATCGACTGGCCAGATACG. It yields the protein CASGIDWPDT. The CDR3 in its entirety is CASGIDWPDTQYF.

The sample holds many counts of this clone. Coverage ceases 3 residues before the CDR3 finishes, and the germline J gene fills in the end. This chain connects TRBV20-1 to TRBJ2-4; TRBD2 is a possible D gene (7 bases). The CDR3 runs 13 residues. CDR1 is DFQATT and CDR2 is SNEGSKA in the germline V gene (reference sequence). This CDR3 is CSARSGGGGIQYF. The sequenced part of the CDR3 DNA is TGCAGTGCTAGGTCGGGCGGGGGCGGAATT.

This clone was seen many times. The CDR3 end falls 3 residues outside the read, so it is completed with the germline J gene. The V call is TRBV5-4, the J call TRBJ2-3, with TRBD2 matching over 9 bases. V lost 1 base to trimming and J lost 5 bases; unmatched junction nucleotides: 8. Germline CDR1 and CDR2: SGHNT and YYREEE (reference sequence). The CDR3 covers 16 residues. The CDR3: CASSLTSGPAGDTQYF. CDR3 DNA, as far as it was read: TGTGCCAGCAGCTTGACTAGCGGGCCCGCGGGAGATACG. Full variable domain (rest looked up from reference TRBV5-4 and TRBJ2-3): ETGVTQSPTHLIKTRGQQVTLRCSSQSGHNTVSWYQQALGQGPQFIFQYYREEENGRGNFPPRFSGLQFPNYSSELNVNALELDDSALYLCASSLTSGPAGDTQYFGPGTRLTVL.

This clone was seen repeatedly, ten times or more. From the germline J gene comes the end of the CDR3, since the read stops 3 residues before it. The chain joins TRBV30 to TRBJ2-5; 10 bases map to TRBD2. After removal of 1 base from V and 0 bases from J, the junction contained 14 bases not matched to a gene. CDR3 size: 19 residues. The germline V gene encodes CDR1 GTSNPN and CDR2 SVGIG (reference sequence). The DNA read from the CDR3 is TGTGCCTGGAGTGGGGCCGGACTAGCGGACGCTGGCGACCAAGAGACC. Amino acids: CAWSGAGLADAGDQET. In full, the CDR3 reads CAWSGAGLADAGDQETQYF.

In this sample, this clone turned up many times. The DNA ends 3 residues before the CDR3 does, and the rest of the CDR3 is filled in from the germline J gene. The rearrangement joins TRBV5-4 to TRBJ2-3; D ambiguous. Germline V gene lookup returns CDR1 SGHNT and CDR2 YYREEE (reference sequence). Between the trimmed V and J ends, which lost 0 bases and 1 base, there was a span of 9 bases. The CDR3 length is 15 residues. CDR3 amino acids: CASSLVGPRTDTQYF. CDR3 DNA (partial): TGTGCCAGCAGCTTGGTGGGCCCCCGCACAGATACG.